These 6 T cell receptor beta chains came from one sample sequenced in a study of cytomegalovirus exposure and HLA in healthy donors. PCR employed 60 Vbeta and 13 Jbeta primers. Repertoires were generated with immunoSEQ multiplex PCR, while TCRdb's copy carries only in-frame clones and drops some. The repertoire holds some 170,000 clones, around 80% seen once, with less than 4.5% in the top ten. The specimen sequenced was PBMCs. All receptors come from a woman aged 55-69 years in good health and CMV-seropositive.

V gene TRBV30 combines with J gene TRBJ1-1; 8 bases are shared with TRBD1. The CDR3 is made up of 13 amino acids. Germline loops: CDR1 GTSNPN, CDR2 SVGIG (reference sequence). The ends lost 5 bases at V and 4 bases at J; junction bases unmatched: 6. The CDR3 bases are TGTGCCTGGGCCCTCGACAGGGGCACTGAAGCTTTCTTT. This encodes CAWALDRGTEAFF.

The chain uses TRBV19 and TRBJ2-5, with a tentative D call TRBD1 (6 bases). Trimming left V 9 bases short and J 5 bases short, with 16 bases between. Germline CDR1 and CDR2: LNHDA and SQIVND (reference sequence). This CDR3 is 13 amino acids long. CDR3 loop: CASKIQGRETQYF. In DNA, the CDR3 is TGTGCCAGCAAGATACAGGGTAGGGAGACCCAGTACTTC.

V and J are TRBV19 and TRBJ1-2; 10 bases line up with TRBD1. V dropped 5 bases and J dropped 5; count of bases not matched to a gene: 5. Germline values: CDR1 LNHDA, CDR2 SQIVND (reference sequence). This CDR3 is built from 14 residues. The CDR3, as DNA: TGTGCCAGTAGTCCTCCGGGACAGGGGTATGGCTACACCTTC. This encodes CASSPPGQGYGYTF.

The rearrangement links TRBV7-2 to TRBJ2-2; 7 nucleotides match TRBD1. The length of the CDR3 is 15 residues. The junction had 6 bases not matched to a gene; V was cut back by 4 bases and J by 4 bases. CDR1 is SGHTA and CDR2 is FQGNSA in the germline V gene. CDR3 amino acids: CASSSDRRSTGELFF. Here the CDR3 DNA reads TGTGCCAGCAGCTCGGACAGGAGGAGCACCGGGGAGCTGTTTTTT.

The V call is TRBV4-3, the J call TRBJ1-4; the D gene is possibly TRBD1 (5 bases). CDR1 and CDR2 (germline): LGHNA, YSLEER. V lost 2 bases, J lost 8 bases, and 9 bases lay in between. This CDR3 region has 13 residues. DNA of the CDR3: TGCGCCAGCAGCCAACCGACAGAGGAAAAACTGTTTTTT. Its protein product is CASSQPTEEKLFF.

This chain joins TRBV7-2 and TRBJ2-6; 8 bases line up with TRBD1. CDR1 is SGHTA, CDR2 FQGNSA, per germline. Unmatched junction bases numbered 3, after V lost 5 bases and J lost 0 bases. The CDR3 has 16 residues. This CDR3 reads CASSGTGGSGANVLTF. As DNA, the CDR3 is TGTGCCAGCAGCGGTACAGGGGGCTCTGGGGCCAACGTCCTGACTTTC.